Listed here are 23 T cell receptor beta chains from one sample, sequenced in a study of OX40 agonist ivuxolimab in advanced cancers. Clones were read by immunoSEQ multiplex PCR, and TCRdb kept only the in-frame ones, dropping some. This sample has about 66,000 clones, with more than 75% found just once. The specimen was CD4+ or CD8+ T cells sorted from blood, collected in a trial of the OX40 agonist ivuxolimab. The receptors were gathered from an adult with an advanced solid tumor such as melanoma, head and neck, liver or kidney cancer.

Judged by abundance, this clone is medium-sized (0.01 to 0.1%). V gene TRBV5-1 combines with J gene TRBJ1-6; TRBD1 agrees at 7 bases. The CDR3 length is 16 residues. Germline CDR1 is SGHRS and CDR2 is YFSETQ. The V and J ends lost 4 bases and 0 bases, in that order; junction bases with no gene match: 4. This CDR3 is CASSVQGSSYNSPLHF. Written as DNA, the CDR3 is TGCGCCAGCAGCGTACAGGGGAGCTCCTATAATTCACCCCTCCACTTT.

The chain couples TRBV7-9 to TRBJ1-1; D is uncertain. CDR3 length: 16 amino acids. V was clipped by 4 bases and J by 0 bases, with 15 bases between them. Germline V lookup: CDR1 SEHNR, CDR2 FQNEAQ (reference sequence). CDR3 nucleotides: TGTGCCAGCAGCTCACCGGGGTCTATTATGAACACTGAAGCTTTCTTT. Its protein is CASSSPGSIMNTEAFF.

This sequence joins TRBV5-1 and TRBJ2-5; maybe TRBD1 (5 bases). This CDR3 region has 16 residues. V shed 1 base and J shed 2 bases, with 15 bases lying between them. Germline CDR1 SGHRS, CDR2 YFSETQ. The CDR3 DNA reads TGCGCCAGCAGCTTGTTGCCTCCCGACAGTCAAGAGACCCAGTACTTC. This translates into CASSLLPPDSQETQYF.

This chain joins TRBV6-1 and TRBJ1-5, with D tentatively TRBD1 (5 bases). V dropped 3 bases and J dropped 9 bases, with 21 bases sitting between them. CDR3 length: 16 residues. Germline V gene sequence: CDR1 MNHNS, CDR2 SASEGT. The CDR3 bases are TGTGCCAGCAGTGATCAGTATGGAAGAGGGACCGCGCCCCAGCATTTT. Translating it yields CASSDQYGRGTAPQHF.

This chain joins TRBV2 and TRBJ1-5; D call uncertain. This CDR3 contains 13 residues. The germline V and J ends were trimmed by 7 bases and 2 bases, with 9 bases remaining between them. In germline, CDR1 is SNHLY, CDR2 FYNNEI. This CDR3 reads CASMASGNQPQHF. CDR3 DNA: TGTGCCAGCATGGCCTCAGGCAATCAGCCCCAGCATTTT.

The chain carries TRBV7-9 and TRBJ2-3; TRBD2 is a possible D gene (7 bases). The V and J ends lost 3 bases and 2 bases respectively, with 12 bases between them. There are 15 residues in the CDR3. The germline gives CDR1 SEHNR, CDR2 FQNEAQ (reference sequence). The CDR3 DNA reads TGTGCCAGCAGCTTGGGAGGGGGTTACACAGATACGCAGTATTTT. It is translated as CASSLGGGYTDTQYF.

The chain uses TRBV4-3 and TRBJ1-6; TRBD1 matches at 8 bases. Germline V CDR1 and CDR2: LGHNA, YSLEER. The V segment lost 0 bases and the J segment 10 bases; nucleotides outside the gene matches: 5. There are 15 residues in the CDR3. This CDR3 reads CASSQDPDRASPLHF. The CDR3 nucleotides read TGCGCCAGCAGCCAAGACCCGGACAGGGCGTCACCCCTCCACTTT.

The CDR3 DNA reads as TGTGCCAGCAGTTACGGGACAACCAACACCGGGGAGCTGTTTTTT. It is translated as CASSYGTTNTGELFF. The J gene is TRBJ2-2, the V gene TRBV6-6, with D perhaps matching TRBD1 (6 bases). This CDR3 has 15 amino acids. Germline V gene lookup returns CDR1 MNHNY and CDR2 SVGAGI (reference sequence). V was pared by 2 bases and J by 2 bases, with 9 bases between.

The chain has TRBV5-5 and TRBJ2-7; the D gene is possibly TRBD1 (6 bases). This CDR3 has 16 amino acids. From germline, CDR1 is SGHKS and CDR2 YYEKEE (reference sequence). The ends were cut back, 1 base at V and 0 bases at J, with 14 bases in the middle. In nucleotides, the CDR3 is TGTGCCAGCAGCTTGTTAGGAGTGGACAGCTCCTACGAGCAGTACTTC. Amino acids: CASSLLGVDSSYEQYF.

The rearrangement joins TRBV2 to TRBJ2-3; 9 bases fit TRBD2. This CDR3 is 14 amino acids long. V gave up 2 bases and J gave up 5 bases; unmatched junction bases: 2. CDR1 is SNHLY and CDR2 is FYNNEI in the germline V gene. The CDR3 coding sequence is TGTGCCAGCAGTGAAAGCGGGGGGAAAGATACGCAGTATTTT. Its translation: CASSESGGKDTQYF. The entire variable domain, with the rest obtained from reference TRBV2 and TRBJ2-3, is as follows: EPEVTQTPSHQVTQMGQEVILRCVPISNHLYFYWYRQILGQKVEFLVSFYNNEISEKSEIFDDQFSVERPDGSNFTLKIRSTKLEDSAMYFCASSESGGKDTQYFGPGTRLTVL.

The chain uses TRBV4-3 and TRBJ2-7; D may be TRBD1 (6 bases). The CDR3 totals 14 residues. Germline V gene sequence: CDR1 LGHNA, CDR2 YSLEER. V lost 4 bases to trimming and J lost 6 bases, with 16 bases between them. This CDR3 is CASSRRTDSLEQYF. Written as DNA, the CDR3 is TGCGCCAGCAGCCGCCGAACGGACAGTCTCGAGCAGTACTTC.

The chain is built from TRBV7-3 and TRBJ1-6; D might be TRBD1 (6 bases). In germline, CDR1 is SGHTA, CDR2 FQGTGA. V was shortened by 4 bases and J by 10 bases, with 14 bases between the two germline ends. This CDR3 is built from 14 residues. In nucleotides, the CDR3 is TGTGCCAGCAGCTCCGGGACACTGGGGTCACCCCTCCACTTT. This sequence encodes CASSSGTLGSPLHF.

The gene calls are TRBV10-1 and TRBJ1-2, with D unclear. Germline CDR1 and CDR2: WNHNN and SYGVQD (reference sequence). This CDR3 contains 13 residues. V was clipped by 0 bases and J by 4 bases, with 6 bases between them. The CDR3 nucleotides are TGCGCCAGCAGTGAGTCGTTAAGCTATGGCTACACCTTC. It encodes CASSESLSYGYTF.

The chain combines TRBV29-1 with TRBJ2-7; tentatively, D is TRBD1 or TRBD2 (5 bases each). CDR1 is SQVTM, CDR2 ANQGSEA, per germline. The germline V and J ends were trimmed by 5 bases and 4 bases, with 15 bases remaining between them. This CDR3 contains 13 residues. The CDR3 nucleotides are TGCAGCGTTTGTAGGGGACGAGGATACGAGCAGTACTTC. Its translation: CSVCRGRGYEQYF.

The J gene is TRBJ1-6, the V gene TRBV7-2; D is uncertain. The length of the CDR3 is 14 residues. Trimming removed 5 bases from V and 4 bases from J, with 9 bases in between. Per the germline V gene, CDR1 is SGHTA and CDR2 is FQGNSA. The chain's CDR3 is CASSPLGYNSPLHF. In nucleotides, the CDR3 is TGTGCCAGCAGCCCCCTTGGATATAATTCACCCCTCCACTTT.

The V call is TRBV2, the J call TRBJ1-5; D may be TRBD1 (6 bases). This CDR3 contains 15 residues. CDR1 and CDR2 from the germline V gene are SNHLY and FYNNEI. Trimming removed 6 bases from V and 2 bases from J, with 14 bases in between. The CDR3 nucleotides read TGTGCCAGCAGCTCAGGGGTTGAGCGCAATCAGCCCCAGCATTTT. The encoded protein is CASSSGVERNQPQHF.

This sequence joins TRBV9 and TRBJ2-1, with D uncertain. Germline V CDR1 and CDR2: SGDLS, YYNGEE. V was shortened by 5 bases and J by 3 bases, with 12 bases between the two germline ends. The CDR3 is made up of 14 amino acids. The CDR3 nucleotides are TGTGCCAGCAGTCCACAAGTTTACTACAATGAGCAGTTCTTC. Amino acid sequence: CASSPQVYYNEQFF.

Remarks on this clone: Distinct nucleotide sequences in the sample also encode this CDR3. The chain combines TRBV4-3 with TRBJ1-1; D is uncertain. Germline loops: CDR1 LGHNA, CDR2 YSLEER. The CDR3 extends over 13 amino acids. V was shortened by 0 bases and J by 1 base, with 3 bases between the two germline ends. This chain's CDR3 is CASSQDRNTEAFF. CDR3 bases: TGCGCCAGCAGCCAAGACAGGAACACTGAAGCTTTCTTT.

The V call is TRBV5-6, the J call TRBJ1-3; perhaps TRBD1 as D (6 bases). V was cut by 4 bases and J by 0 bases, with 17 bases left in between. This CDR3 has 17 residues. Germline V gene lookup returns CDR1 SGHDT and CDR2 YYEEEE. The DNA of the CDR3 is TGTGCCAGCAGCCGGGGGGCATACCGGTACTCTGGAAACACCATATATTTT. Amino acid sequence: CASSRGAYRYSGNTIYF.

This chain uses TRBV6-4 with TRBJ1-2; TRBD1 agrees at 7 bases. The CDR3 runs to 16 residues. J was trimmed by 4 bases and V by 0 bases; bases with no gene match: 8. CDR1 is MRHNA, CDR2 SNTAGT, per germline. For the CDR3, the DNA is TGTGCCAGCAGTGACTCGATGAGGGGGCAGAGCTATGGCTACACCTTC. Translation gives CASSDSMRGQSYGYTF.

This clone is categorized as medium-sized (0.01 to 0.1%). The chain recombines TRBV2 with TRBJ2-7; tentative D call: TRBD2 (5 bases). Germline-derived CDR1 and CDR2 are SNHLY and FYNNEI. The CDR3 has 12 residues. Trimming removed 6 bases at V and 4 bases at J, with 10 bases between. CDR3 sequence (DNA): TGTGCCAGCAGAGGAGGTGGATACGAGCAGTACTTC. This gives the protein CASRGGGYEQYF.

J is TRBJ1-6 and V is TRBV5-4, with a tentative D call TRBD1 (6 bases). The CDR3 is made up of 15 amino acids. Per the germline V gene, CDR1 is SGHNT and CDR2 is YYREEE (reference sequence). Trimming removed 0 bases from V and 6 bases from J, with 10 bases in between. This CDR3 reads CASSLVDRRNSPLHF. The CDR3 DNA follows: TGTGCCAGCAGCTTGGTGGACAGACGTAATTCACCCCTCCACTTT. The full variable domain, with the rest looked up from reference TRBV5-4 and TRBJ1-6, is ETGVTQSPTHLIKTRGQQVTLRCSSQSGHNTVSWYQQALGQGPQFIFQYYREEENGRGNFPPRFSGLQFPNYSSELNVNALELDDSALYLCASSLVDRRNSPLHFGNGTRLTVT.

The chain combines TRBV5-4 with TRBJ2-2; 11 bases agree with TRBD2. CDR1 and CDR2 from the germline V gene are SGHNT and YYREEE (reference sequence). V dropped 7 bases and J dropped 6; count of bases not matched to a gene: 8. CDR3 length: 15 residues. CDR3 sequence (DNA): TGTGCCAGCGGCCAGACTAGCGGGGTCGCCGGGGAGCTGTTTTTT. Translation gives CASGQTSGVAGELFF.